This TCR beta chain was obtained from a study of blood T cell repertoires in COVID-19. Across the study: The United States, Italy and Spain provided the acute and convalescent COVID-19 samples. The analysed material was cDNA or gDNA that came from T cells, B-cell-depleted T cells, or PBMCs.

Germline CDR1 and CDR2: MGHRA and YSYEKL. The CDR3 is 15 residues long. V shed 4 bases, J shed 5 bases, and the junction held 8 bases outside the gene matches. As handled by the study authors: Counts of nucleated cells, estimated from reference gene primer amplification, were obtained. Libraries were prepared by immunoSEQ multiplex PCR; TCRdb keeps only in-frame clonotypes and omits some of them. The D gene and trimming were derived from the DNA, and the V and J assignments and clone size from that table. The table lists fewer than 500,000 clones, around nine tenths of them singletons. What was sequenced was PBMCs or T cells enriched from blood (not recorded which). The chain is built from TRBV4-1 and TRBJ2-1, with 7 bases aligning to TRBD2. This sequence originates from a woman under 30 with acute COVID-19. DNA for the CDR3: TGCGCCAGCAGCCCATTCCGGGAGGCGGACAATGAGCAGTTCTTC. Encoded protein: CASSPFREADNEQFF.